One sample yielded the 24 T cell receptor beta chains listed below, sequenced in a study of shared clonotypes between healthy human individuals. Naive CD8 populations comprised CD45RO-negative cells positively selected for CCR7, excluding terminally differentiated effector memory CD45RA+ cells. Assay: immunoSEQ multiplex PCR; the TCRdb copy retains only in-frame clones and omits some. The sample yields some 2.1 million clones, roughly 93% seen once. The sequencing sample was made of naive CD8+ T cells from PBMCs. These receptors all stem from a man between 18 and 29 years old in good health. Some clones in this sample may be carry-over from other donors' samples.

The rearrangement joins TRBV6-1 to TRBJ2-6, with D possibly being TRBD2 (6 bases). CDR1 MNHNS and CDR2 SASEGT come from the germline V gene. Between the trimmed V and J ends, which lost 7 bases and 1 base, there was a span of 11 bases. The CDR3 has 15 amino acids. The CDR3 DNA is TGTGCCAGCACCCTGGGGAGGTCTGGGGCCAACGTCCTGACTTTC. This encodes CASTLGRSGANVLTF.

This clone was seen more than once but under ten times. The chain couples TRBV28 to TRBJ1-5, with D hard to call. Germline lookup yields CDR1 MDHEN and CDR2 SYDVKM. The CDR3 is 13 residues long. Trimming removed 5 bases at V and 4 bases at J, with 9 bases between. The CDR3 coding sequence is TGTGCCAGCAGTCTCAAGAGGAATCAGCCCCAGCATTTT. Its translation: CASSLKRNQPQHF.

The chain couples TRBV15 to TRBJ2-7; 10 nucleotides align to TRBD1. V shed 4 bases, J shed 6 bases, and the junction held 9 bases outside the gene matches. The length of the CDR3 is 15 residues. The V gene's germline CDR1 is LNHNV and CDR2 YYDKDF (reference sequence). As DNA, the CDR3 is TGTGCCACCAGCACCGACAGGGGGCTTAAAAGCGAGCAGTACTTC. This encodes CATSTDRGLKSEQYF.

The chain employs TRBV11-2 and TRBJ2-1, with 7 bases fitting TRBD1. J was trimmed by 7 bases and V by 5 bases; bases with no gene match: 5. The CDR3 contains 13 residues. Germline V gene data show CDR1 as SGHAT and CDR2 as FQNNGV. For the CDR3, the DNA is TGTGCCAGCAGCGGACCCAGGGGGAATGAGCAGTTCTTC. This translates into CASSGPRGNEQFF.

In this sample, this clone turned up a few times. The chain is built from TRBV30 and TRBJ2-7; 9 nucleotides align to TRBD1. The CDR3 extends over 13 amino acids. From germline, CDR1 is GTSNPN and CDR2 SVGIG (reference sequence). Trimming at V came to 5 bases and at J to 0 bases, leaving 2 bases not matched to a gene. This chain's CDR3 is CAWGDRVSYEQYF. For the CDR3, the DNA is TGTGCCTGGGGGGACAGGGTCTCCTACGAGCAGTACTTC.

The chain couples TRBV7-9 to TRBJ2-3; D unresolved. The germline V and J ends were trimmed by 4 bases and 3 bases, with 5 bases remaining between them. Looked up from germline, CDR1 is SEHNR and CDR2 is FQNEAQ (reference sequence). This CDR3 spans 12 amino acids. The DNA of the CDR3 is TGTGCCAGCAGCTATACTACAGATACGCAGTATTTT. This translates into CASSYTTDTQYF.

This chain uses TRBV28 with TRBJ2-1; weak D call: TRBD1 (5 bases). Per the germline V gene, CDR1 is MDHEN and CDR2 is SYDVKM. The length of the CDR3 is 15 residues. The V gene lost 7 bases and the J gene lost 13 bases, with 26 bases spanning the gap. CDR3 residues: CASKQRGPPTMSQFF. CDR3 nucleotide sequence: TGTGCCAGCAAACAAAGGGGCCCTCCAACAATGAGTCAGTTCTTC.

The rearrangement uses TRBV11-2 and TRBJ2-7; D gene ambiguous. V lost 1 base and J 6 bases, leaving 13 bases between the germline ends. Germline V gene lookup returns CDR1 SGHAT and CDR2 FQNNGV. There are 14 residues in the CDR3. The CDR3 coding sequence is TGTGCCAGCAGCTTAGTAGCCTCCGGTCGCGAGCAGTACTTC. Amino acid sequence: CASSLVASGREQYF.

With regard to this clone: In the same sample, other DNA sequences code for this CDR3. The CDR3: CASSLGLAGTGDTQYF. DNA for the CDR3: TGTGCCAGCAGTTTAGGACTAGCGGGAACGGGAGATACGCAGTATTTT. V gene TRBV28 combines with J gene TRBJ2-3; TRBD2 aligns across 12 bases. V lost 2 bases to trimming and J lost 5 bases; unmatched junction nucleotides: 5. The CDR3 has 16 residues. Germline V gene lookup returns CDR1 MDHEN and CDR2 SYDVKM.

The rearrangement links TRBV27 to TRBJ2-3; possibly TRBD1 or TRBD2 for D (6 bases each). Germline CDR1 is MNHEY and CDR2 is SMNVEV (reference sequence). Trimming cost V 3 bases and J 4 bases, with 17 bases left between them. The CDR3 consists of 16 residues. The chain's CDR3 is CASSLVFGGLADTQYF. CDR3 bases: TGTGCCAGCAGTTTGGTCTTCGGGGGCTTGGCAGATACGCAGTATTTT.

The V and J genes are TRBV5-1 and TRBJ2-1; 13 bases fit TRBD2. The CDR3 consists of 17 residues. CDR1 and CDR2 (germline): SGHRS, YFSETQ. With 4 bases clipped from V and 4 bases from J, the junction kept 8 bases outside the gene matches. The CDR3 sequence is CASSGGLAGEAYNEQFF. The CDR3 DNA sequence: TGCGCCAGCAGCGGCGGACTAGCGGGAGAGGCTTACAATGAGCAGTTCTTC.

V usage is TRBV27 and J usage is TRBJ1-1; a weak D match, TRBD1 (5 bases). Germline CDR1 and CDR2: MNHEY and SMNVEV (reference sequence). Deletions cut 0 bases from V and 8 bases from J, with 10 bases between. This CDR3 spans 13 amino acids. The chain's CDR3 is CASSLSAWDEAFF. The CDR3 DNA reads as TGTGCCAGCAGTTTATCCGCTTGGGACGAAGCTTTCTTT.

Only one count was recorded for this clone. This sequence joins TRBV5-1 and TRBJ2-2; D might be TRBD2 (6 bases). Per the germline V gene, CDR1 is SGHRS and CDR2 is YFSETQ. The CDR3 contains 20 residues. V lost 0 bases, J lost 0 bases, and 21 bases lay in between. This CDR3 reads CASSLVRSVGSWANTGELFF. The CDR3 DNA sequence: TGCGCCAGCAGCTTGGTACGGTCCGTCGGGAGTTGGGCGAACACCGGGGAGCTGTTTTTT. Using reference TRBV5-1 and TRBJ2-2 for the parts outside the CDR3, the full variable domain is KAGVTQTPRYLIKTRGQQVTLSCSPISGHRSVSWYQQTPGQGLQFLFEYFSETQRNKGNFPGRFSGRQFSNSRSEMNVSTLELGDSALYLCASSLVRSVGSWANTGELFFGEGSRLTVL.

The genes are TRBV15 and TRBJ2-7, with 15 bases fitting TRBD2. The CDR3 length is 15 residues. Germline CDR1 reads LNHNV; CDR2 reads YYDKDF (reference sequence). Unmatched junction bases numbered 5, after V lost 6 bases and J lost 5 bases. The CDR3 DNA reads as TGTGCCACCAGAAAGGGACTAGCGGGAGGCAACGAGCAGTACTTC. Protein sequence: CATRKGLAGGNEQYF.

The count of this clone is one. V gene TRBV2 combines with J gene TRBJ2-7; 9 bases line up with TRBD2. Germline trimming cut 8 bases from V and 3 bases from J; bases unmatched to any gene: 8. The CDR3 spans 14 residues. Germline V gene sequence: CDR1 SNHLY, CDR2 FYNNEI. Written as DNA, the CDR3 is TGTGCCAGCGCGTCTAGCGGGAAGGTCTACGAGCAGTACTTC. This gives the protein CASASSGKVYEQYF. The complete variable domain, with remaining parts taken from reference TRBV2 and TRBJ2-7, reads EPEVTQTPSHQVTQMGQEVILRCVPISNHLYFYWYRQILGQKVEFLVSFYNNEISEKSEIFDDQFSVERPDGSNFTLKIRSTKLEDSAMYFCASASSGKVYEQYFGPGTRLTVT.

The chain is built from TRBV27 and TRBJ1-5, with D perhaps TRBD1 (5 bases). Germline loops: CDR1 MNHEY, CDR2 SMNVEV (reference sequence). CDR3 length: 17 amino acids. Trimming took 5 bases from V and 1 from J, leaving 18 bases between them. The CDR3 is CASSLLGPGPSNQPQHF. CDR3 nucleotide sequence: TGTGCCAGCAGTCTCCTGGGCCCGGGGCCGAGCAATCAGCCCCAGCATTTT.

The chain employs TRBV5-6 and TRBJ2-1, with 9 nucleotides matching TRBD1. V lost 4 bases to trimming and J lost 8 bases; unmatched junction nucleotides: 16. Per germline, CDR1 SGHDT and CDR2 YYEEEE. The CDR3 covers 17 residues. CDR3: CASSPTVRDRVLDEQFF. The DNA for the CDR3 is TGTGCCAGCAGCCCCACAGTCCGGGACAGGGTCTTGGATGAGCAGTTCTTC.

V usage is TRBV2 and J usage is TRBJ1-5; D is undetermined. This CDR3 comprises 15 residues. Germline V gives CDR1 SNHLY, CDR2 FYNNEI. The V gene lost 6 bases and the J gene lost 4 bases, with 16 bases spanning the gap. CDR3 nucleotides: TGTGCCAGCAGAGAGGGAGGGTACGGGAATCAGCCCCAGCATTTT. It encodes CASREGGYGNQPQHF.

Of note for this clone: One end of the junction does not line up with germline, which may come from a read error. The V and J genes are TRBV5-6 and TRBJ2-7; weak D call: TRBD2 (6 bases). Germline CDR1 is SGHDT and CDR2 is YYEEEE. This CDR3 spans 15 amino acids. Written as DNA, the CDR3 is TGTGCCAGCAGCTTGCGGGGGACTCCCTCCAACGAGCAGTACTTC. This codes for CASSLRGTPSNEQYF.

V gene TRBV18 combines with J gene TRBJ1-4, with unresolved D. V dropped 3 bases and J dropped 2 bases, with 16 bases sitting between them. The CDR3 is made up of 17 amino acids. The V gene's germline CDR1 is KGHSH and CDR2 LQKENI. The DNA for the CDR3 is TGTGCCAGCTCACCGTTTGGATCAGGCCTGACTAATGAAAAACTGTTTTTT. Its translation is CASSPFGSGLTNEKLFF.

This clone was observed a single time. The V call is TRBV7-9, the J call TRBJ2-1, with 12 bases that match TRBD2. Trimming removed 8 bases from V and 2 bases from J; junction bases left unmatched: 7. CDR1 is SEHNR and CDR2 is FQNEAQ in the germline V gene (reference sequence). The CDR3 is made up of 16 amino acids. The CDR3 spells CASSSSGRDPYNEQFF. The CDR3 nucleotides are TGTGCCAGCTCATCTAGCGGGAGGGACCCCTACAATGAGCAGTTCTTC.

As for this clone: Other DNA sequences in the same sample also yield this CDR3. The rearrangement links TRBV19 to TRBJ2-7; D remains ambiguous. Trimming took off 5 bases at V and 4 bases at J, with 9 bases between the two ends. Germline V gives CDR1 LNHDA, CDR2 SQIVND (reference sequence). The CDR3 has 12 amino acids. The CDR3 bases are TGTGCCAGTAGTGCCCTCGGGTACGAGCAGTACTTC. It translates to CASSALGYEQYF.

This chain connects TRBV7-6 to TRBJ2-7; D might be TRBD2 (7 bases). Trimming left V 2 bases short and J 2 bases short, with 13 bases between. CDR3 size: 15 residues. Germline V gene data show CDR1 as SGHVS and CDR2 as FNYEAQ. CDR3 region: CASSLTAGAPYEQYF. For the CDR3, the DNA is TGTGCCAGCAGCTTAACGGCGGGGGCCCCCTACGAGCAGTACTTC.

For this clone: Other DNA sequences in this specimen translate into the identical CDR3. V usage is TRBV9 and J usage is TRBJ2-1; no clear D. Germline V gene lookup returns CDR1 SGDLS and CDR2 YYNGEE. The CDR3 sequence is 13 residues long. V gave up 2 bases and J gave up 4 bases, with 7 bases separating them. Written as DNA, the CDR3 is TGTGCCAGCAGCGTTGGCCAATACAATGAGCAGTTCTTC. Its translation is CASSVGQYNEQFF. The full variable domain, rest sourced from reference TRBV9 and TRBJ2-1, is DSGVTQTPKHLITATGQRVTLRCSPRSGDLSVYWYQQSLDQGLQFLIQYYNGEERAKGNILERFSAQQFPDLHSELNLSSLELGDSALYFCASSVGQYNEQFFGPGTRLTVL.